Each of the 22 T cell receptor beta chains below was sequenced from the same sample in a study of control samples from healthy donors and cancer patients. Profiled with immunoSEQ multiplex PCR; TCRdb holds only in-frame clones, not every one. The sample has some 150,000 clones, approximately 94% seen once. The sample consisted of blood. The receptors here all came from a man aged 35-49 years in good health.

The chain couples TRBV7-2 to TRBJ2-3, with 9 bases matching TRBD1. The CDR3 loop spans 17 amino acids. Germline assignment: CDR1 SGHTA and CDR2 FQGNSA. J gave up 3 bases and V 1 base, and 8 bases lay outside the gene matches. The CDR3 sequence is CASSLGLQGAGTDTQYF. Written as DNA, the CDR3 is TGTGCCAGCAGCTTAGGTTTACAGGGGGCAGGGACAGATACGCAGTATTTT.

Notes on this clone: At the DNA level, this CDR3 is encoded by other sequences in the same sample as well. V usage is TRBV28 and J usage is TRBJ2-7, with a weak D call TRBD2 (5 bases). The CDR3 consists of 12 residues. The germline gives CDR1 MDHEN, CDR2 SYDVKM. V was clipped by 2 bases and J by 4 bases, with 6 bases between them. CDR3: CASSLEGYEQYF. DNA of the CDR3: TGTGCCAGCAGTTTAGAGGGTTACGAGCAGTACTTC.

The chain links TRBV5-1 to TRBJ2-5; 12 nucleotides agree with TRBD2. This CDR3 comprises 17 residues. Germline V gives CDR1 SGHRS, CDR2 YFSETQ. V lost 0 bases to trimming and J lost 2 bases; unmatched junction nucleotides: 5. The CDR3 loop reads CASSLGGTSGRQETQYF. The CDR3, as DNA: TGCGCCAGCAGCTTGGGGGGGACTAGCGGGCGTCAAGAGACCCAGTACTTC.

The CDR3 spells CASSLFAGTSNQAQYF. CDR3 bases: TGTGCCAGCAGTTTATTCGCCGGGACCTCTAACCAGGCGCAGTACTTC. The V and J genes are TRBV27 and TRBJ2-7; possibly TRBD1 or TRBD2 for D (5 bases each). V was cut by 1 base and J by 9 bases, with 22 bases left in between. Germline CDR1 MNHEY, CDR2 SMNVEV (reference sequence). The CDR3 has 16 amino acids.

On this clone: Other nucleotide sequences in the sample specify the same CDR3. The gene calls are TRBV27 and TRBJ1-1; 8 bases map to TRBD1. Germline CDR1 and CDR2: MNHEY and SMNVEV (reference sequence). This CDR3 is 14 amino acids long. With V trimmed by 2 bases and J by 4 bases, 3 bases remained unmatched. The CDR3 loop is CASSLRTGGTEAFF. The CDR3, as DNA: TGTGCCAGCAGTTTAAGAACAGGGGGCACTGAAGCTTTCTTT.

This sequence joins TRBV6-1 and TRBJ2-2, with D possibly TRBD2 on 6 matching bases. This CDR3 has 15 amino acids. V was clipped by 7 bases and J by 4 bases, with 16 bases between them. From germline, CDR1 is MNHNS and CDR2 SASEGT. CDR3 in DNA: TGTGCCAGCACCCAAGCGGGTACGTCCACCGGGGAGCTGTTTTTT. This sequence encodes CASTQAGTSTGELFF.

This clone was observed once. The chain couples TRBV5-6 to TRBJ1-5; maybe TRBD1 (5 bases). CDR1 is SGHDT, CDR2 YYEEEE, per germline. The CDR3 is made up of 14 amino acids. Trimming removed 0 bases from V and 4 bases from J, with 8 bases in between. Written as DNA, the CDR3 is TGTGCCAGCAGCTTGGCCGGGGGGAATCAGCCCCAGCATTTT. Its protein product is CASSLAGGNQPQHF.

CDR3 loop: CASSTAGEQFF. As DNA, the CDR3 is TGTGCCAGCAGCACAGCGGGAGAGCAGTTCTTC. The chain uses TRBV25-1 and TRBJ2-1; 7 bases agree with TRBD2. Unmatched junction bases numbered 3, after V lost 6 bases and J lost 10 bases. From germline, CDR1 is MGHDK and CDR2 SYGVNS. This CDR3 region has 11 residues.

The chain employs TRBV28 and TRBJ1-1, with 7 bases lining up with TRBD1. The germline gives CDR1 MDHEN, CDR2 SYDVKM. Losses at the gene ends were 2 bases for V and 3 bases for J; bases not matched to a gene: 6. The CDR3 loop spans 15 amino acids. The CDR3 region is CASSLAGGTHTEAFF. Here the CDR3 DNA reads TGTGCCAGCAGTTTAGCAGGGGGGACTCACACTGAAGCTTTCTTT.

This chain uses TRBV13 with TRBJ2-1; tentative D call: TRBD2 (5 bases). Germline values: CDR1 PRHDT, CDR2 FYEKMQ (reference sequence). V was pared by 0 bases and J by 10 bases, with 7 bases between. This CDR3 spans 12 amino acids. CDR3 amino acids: CASSLGAGEQFF. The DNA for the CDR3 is TGTGCCAGCAGCTTAGGCGCGGGCGAGCAGTTCTTC.

CDR3 amino acids: CASSLAPSDTGELFF. In nucleotides, the CDR3 is TGCGCCAGCAGCTTGGCCCCTTCGGACACCGGGGAGCTGTTTTTT. The chain employs TRBV5-1 and TRBJ2-2, with D hard to call. The CDR3 spans 15 residues. In germline, CDR1 is SGHRS, CDR2 YFSETQ. Between the trimmed V and J ends, which lost 0 bases and 3 bases, there was a span of 9 bases.

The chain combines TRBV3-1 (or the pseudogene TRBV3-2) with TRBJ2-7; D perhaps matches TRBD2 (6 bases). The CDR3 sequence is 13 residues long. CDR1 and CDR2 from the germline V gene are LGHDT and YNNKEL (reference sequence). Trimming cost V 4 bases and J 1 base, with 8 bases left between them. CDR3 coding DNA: TGTGCCAGCAGCCGCGGGACTTCCTACGAGCAGTACTTC. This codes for CASSRGTSYEQYF.

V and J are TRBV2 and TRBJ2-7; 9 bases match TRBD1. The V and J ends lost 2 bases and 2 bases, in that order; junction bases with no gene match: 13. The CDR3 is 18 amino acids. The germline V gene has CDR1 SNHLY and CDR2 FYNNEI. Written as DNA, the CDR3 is TGTGCCAGCAGTGAATTCGGGACAGGGCCTGACCGTACCTACGAGCAGTACTTC. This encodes CASSEFGTGPDRTYEQYF.

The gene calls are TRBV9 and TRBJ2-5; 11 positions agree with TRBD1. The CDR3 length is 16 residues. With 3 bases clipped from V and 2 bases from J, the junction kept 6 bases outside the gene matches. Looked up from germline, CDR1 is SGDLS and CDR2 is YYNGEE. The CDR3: CASSAWDRGGQETQYF. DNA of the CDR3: TGTGCCAGCAGCGCCTGGGACAGGGGGGGGCAAGAGACCCAGTACTTC.

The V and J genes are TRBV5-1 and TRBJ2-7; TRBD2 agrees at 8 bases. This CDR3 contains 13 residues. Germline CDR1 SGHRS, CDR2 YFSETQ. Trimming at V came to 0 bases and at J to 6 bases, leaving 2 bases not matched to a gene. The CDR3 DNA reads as TGCGCCAGCAGCTTGGGCGGGAGGAGCGAGCAGTACTTC. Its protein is CASSLGGRSEQYF.

The CDR3 bases are TGTGCCAGCTCACCAAAGGGACCTTTCTCTGGAAACACCATATATTTT. Encoded protein: CASSPKGPFSGNTIYF. V usage is TRBV18 and J usage is TRBJ1-3, with a tentative D call TRBD1 (5 bases). The CDR3 has 16 residues. Looked up from germline, CDR1 is KGHSH and CDR2 is LQKENI. The V and J ends lost 2 bases and 0 bases respectively, with 11 bases between them.

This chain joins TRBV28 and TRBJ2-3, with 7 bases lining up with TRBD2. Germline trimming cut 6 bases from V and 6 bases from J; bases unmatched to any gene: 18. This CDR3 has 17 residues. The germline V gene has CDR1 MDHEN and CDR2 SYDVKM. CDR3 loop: CASSYPMISREQDTQYF. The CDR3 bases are TGTGCCAGCAGCTACCCGATGATCTCGCGGGAGCAGGATACGCAGTATTTT.

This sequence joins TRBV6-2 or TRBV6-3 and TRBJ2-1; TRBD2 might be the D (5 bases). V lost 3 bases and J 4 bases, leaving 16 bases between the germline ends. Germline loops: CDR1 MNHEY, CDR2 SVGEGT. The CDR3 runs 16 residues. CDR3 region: CASSYPSRRGYNEQFF. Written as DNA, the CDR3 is TGTGCCAGCAGTTATCCTTCTAGACGGGGTTACAATGAGCAGTTCTTC.

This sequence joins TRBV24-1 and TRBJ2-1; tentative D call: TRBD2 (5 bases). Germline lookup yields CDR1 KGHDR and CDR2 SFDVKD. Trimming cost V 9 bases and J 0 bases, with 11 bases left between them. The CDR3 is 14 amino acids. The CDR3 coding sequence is TGTGCCACCCCCGGGCTAGCCTCCTACAATGAGCAGTTCTTC. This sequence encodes CATPGLASYNEQFF.

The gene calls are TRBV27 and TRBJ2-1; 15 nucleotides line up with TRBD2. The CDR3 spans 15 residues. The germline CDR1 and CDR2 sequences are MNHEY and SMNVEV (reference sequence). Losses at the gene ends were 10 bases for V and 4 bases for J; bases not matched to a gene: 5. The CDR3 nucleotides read TGTGCCACAGCAGGGACTAGCGGGAGGTACAATGAGCAGTTCTTC. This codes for CATAGTSGRYNEQFF.

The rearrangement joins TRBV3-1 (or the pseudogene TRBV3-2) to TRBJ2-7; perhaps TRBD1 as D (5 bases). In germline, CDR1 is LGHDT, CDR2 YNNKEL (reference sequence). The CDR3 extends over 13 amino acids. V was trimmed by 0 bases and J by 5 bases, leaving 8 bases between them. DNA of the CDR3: TGTGCCAGCAGCCAAGACAGGGCGAACGAGCAGTACTTC. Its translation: CASSQDRANEQYF.

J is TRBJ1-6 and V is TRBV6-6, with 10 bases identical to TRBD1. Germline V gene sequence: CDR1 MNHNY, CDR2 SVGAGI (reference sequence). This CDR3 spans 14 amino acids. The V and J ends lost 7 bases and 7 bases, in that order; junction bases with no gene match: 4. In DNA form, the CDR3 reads TGTGCCAGCAACGGACAGGGGGAAAATTCACCCCTCCACTTT. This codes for CASNGQGENSPLHF.